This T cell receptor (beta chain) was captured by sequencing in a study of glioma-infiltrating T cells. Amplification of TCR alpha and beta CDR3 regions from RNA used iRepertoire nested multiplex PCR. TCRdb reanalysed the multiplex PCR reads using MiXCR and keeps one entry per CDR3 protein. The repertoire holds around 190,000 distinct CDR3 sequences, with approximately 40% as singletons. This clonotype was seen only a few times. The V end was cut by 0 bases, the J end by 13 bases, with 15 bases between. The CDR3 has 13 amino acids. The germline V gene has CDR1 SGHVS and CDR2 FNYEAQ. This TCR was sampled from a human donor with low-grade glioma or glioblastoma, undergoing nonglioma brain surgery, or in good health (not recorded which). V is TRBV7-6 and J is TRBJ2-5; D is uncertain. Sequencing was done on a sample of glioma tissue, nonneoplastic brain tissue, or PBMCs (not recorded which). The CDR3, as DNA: TGTGCCAGCAGCTTAGCTGTGGGCGGCCCTCCGTACTTC. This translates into CASSLAVGGPPYF. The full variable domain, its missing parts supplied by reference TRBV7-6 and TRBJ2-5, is GAGVSQSPRYKVTKRGQDVALRCDPISGHVSLYWYRQALGQGPEFLTYFNYEAQQDKSGLPNDRFSAERPEGSISTLTIQRTEQRDSAMYRCASSLAVGGPPYFGPGTRLLVL.